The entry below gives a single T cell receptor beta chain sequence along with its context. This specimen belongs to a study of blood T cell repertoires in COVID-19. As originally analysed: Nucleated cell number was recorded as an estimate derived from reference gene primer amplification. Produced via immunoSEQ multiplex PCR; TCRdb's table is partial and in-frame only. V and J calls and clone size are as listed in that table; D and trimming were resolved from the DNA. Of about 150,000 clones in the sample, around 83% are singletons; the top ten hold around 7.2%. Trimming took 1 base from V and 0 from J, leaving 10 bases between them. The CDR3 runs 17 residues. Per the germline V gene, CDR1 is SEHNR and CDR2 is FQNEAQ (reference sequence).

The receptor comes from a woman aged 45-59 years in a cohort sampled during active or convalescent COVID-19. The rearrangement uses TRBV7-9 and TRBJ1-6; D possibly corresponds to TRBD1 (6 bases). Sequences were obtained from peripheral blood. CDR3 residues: CASSLGTANSYNSPLHF. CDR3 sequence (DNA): TGTGCCAGCAGCTTAGGGACAGCAAACTCCTATAATTCACCCCTCCACTTT.